This T cell receptor (beta chain) stems from a study of human T cells and chemical hapten exposure. The table lists this clonotype with a few counts. Its specificity is not known. Time point defined: patch test 3, about 24 weeks after DPC sensitization. Treatment of the sample: therapeutic diphenylcyclopropenone sensitization with weekly scalp DPC. The CDR3 spans 13 residues. The germline V gene has CDR1 DFQATT and CDR2 SNEGSKA (reference sequence). V was clipped by 5 bases and J by 6 bases; unmatched bases: 3. Findings and caveats of the study: The count of PT1 expanded TCRs correlated positively with patch test score.

TCRdb ran MiXCR on the RACE reads and lists one entry per CDR3 protein. This table has approximately 110,000 distinct CDR3 sequences, less than 40% appearing once. The sequencing used whole blood, collected in connection with sensitization to the hapten diphenylcyclopropenone (DPC). The chain combines TRBV20-1 with TRBJ2-1; 11 positions agree with TRBD2. This TCR was sampled from a middle-aged man with alopecia areata. Some clones in this sample may be carry-over from other donors' samples. CDR3 loop: CSAQGLAVNEQFF. CDR3 coding DNA: TGCAGTGCTCAGGGACTAGCGGTCAATGAGCAGTTCTTC.